This T cell receptor (beta chain) was sequenced for a study of T-cell reconstitution after alpha-beta-depleted transplantation in children. Comments on this clonotype: Given a much more abundant clone one base away, this may be a read error.

Unique molecular identifiers featured in how the TCRbeta library was prepared. TCRdb passed the PCR reads through MiXCR, listing each CDR3 protein once. This table holds almost 500,000 distinct CDR3 sequences, around 12% found once. The V gene's germline CDR1 is SQVTM and CDR2 ANQGSEA. The CDR3 length is 13 residues. The sample in question was PBMCs from the stem cell graft donor, obtained from the stem cell graft. The chain links TRBV29-1 to TRBJ2-3; weak D call: TRBD2 (6 bases). The TCR comes from a human donor who donated a stem cell graft to a child with combined immunodeficiency. CDR3 coding DNA: TGCAGCGTTAGGACTACTAGCACAGATACGGAGTATTTT. This gives the protein CSVRTTSTDTEYF.